A single sample is the source of the 21 T cell receptor delta chains below, sequenced in a study of γδ T cells in repeated Plasmodium falciparum infection. TCRdb re-called clones from the multiplex PCR reads via CATT. Altogether 45,000 to 60,000 delta-chain clones are present, roughly 2% being singletons, with the ten largest covering less than 30%. Flow sorting of PBMC yielded separate Vgamma9/Vdelta2+ and Vdelta2-negative gammadelta T cell populations for bulk repertoire analysis. The sequenced material came from gamma-delta T cells from blood. The receptors derive from a pool of human donors (malaria-infected and uninfected, not separated).

Turning to this clone: A far larger clone is just one base off, so this is likely a read error. This CDR3 is also generated by other DNA sequences in the sample. The rearrangement links TRDV1 to TRDJ1; maybe TRDD2 (6 bases). The CDR3 covers 21 residues. The germline V and J ends were trimmed by 2 bases and 5 bases, with 33 bases remaining between them. The germline CDR1 and CDR2 sequences are TSWWSYY and QGS. CDR3 region: CALGEKVPYFLLGPSGDKLIF. The CDR3 bases are TGTGCTCTTGGGGAAAAAGTTCCCTACTTCCTTCTTGGACCCTCGGGGGATAAACTCATCTTT.

Only a few counts were recorded for this clone. The protein that TCRdb holds for this DNA derives from a much larger clone and differs from the translated DNA at residue 6, which likely indicates a read error; the protein shown here is translated from the DNA. The rearrangement joins TRDV1 to TRDJ1; 9 bases are a match to TRDD3. In the absence of a J gene in TCRdb, the DNA was matched to germline to assign it here. CDR1 is TSWWSYY, CDR2 QGS, per germline. The CDR3 is 27 amino acids. After removal of 2 bases from V and 2 bases from J, the junction contained 39 bases not matched to a gene. CDR3 DNA: TGTGCTCTTGGGGAATCCCTCTTCCTAGCCCCCAAGCTAGGGGATACGCGGCGAAAGGGGGGTACCGATAAACTCATCTTT. It encodes CALGESLFLAPKLGDTRRKGGTDKLIF.

This clone was found many times. The gene calls are TRDV2 and TRDJ1; TRDD3 agrees at 11 bases. The J gene, left out of TCRdb, was set here by checking the DNA against germline. The CDR3 covers 17 residues. J was trimmed by 2 bases and V by 3 bases; bases with no gene match: 10. Germline V gives CDR1 GEAIGNYY, CDR2 EKD. CDR3 sequence reads: CACDLVLGDRRTDKLIF. CDR3 DNA sequence: TGTGCCTGTGACCTCGTACTGGGGGATAGAAGGACCGATAAACTCATCTTT.

Concerning this clone: This DNA translates differently at residue 18 from the TCRdb protein, which is that of a much larger clone; a read error is likely, and the protein shown is the DNA's own translation. The J gene went uncalled, whereas the V gene is TRDV1; whether TRDD3, the table's D call, matches the DNA was not checked. The CDR3 runs to 20 residues. Germline V CDR1 and CDR2: TSWWSYY, QGS. CDR3 sequence: CALGESSYVWGIPGGDKHIF. As DNA, the CDR3 is TGTGCTCTTGGGGAATCCTCCTACGTCTGGGGGATACCGGGAGGCGATAAACACATCTTT.

As to this clone: TCRdb has a much larger clone's protein, which differs at residue 3 from the translation of this DNA, likely because of a read error; what is shown is the protein translated from the DNA. V usage is TRDV3 and J usage is TRDJ1; D gene uncertain. The CDR3 contains 15 residues. CDR1 TVYSNPD and CDR2 GDNSRS come from the germline V gene (reference sequence). Trimming pared 4 bases from V and 0 bases from J, leaving 18 bases between. CDR3 region: CASRFPGQNTDKLIF. Written as DNA, the CDR3 is TGTGCCTCTAGGTTCCCCGGACAGAACACCGATAAACTCATCTTT.

By proportion, this clone is medium-sized. The gene calls are TRDV1 and TRDJ1, with 9 bases matching TRDD3. Germline CDR1 reads TSWWSYY; CDR2 reads QGS. The CDR3 runs 24 residues. J gave up 0 bases and V 2 bases, and 28 bases lay outside the gene matches. CDR3: CALGEYSPFNAASWGILYTDKLIF. CDR3 nucleotides: TGTGCTCTTGGGGAATACTCTCCGTTTAATGCGGCTAGCTGGGGGATCTTGTACACCGATAAACTCATCTTT.

A few counts support this clone. A read error likely explains why the TCRdb protein, taken from a much larger clone, differs from this DNA's translation at residue 3; the protein shown is translated from the DNA. CDR3 in DNA: TGTGCTCCTGGGGAACCCTTTTCCTCCACTGGGGGATACTATTATGGGCCCGATAAACTCATCTTT. As protein: CAPGEPFSSTGGYYYGPDKLIF. This chain connects TRDV1 to TRDJ1; 12 bases are shared with TRDD3. TCRdb offers no J gene call, so here the DNA was matched to germline to obtain one. The CDR3 is 22 residues long. The germline gives CDR1 TSWWSYY, CDR2 QGS.

This clone was found many times. Only one base separates this from a far larger clonotype, so it likely reflects a read error. Other nucleotide sequences from this sample produce the same CDR3. The gene calls are TRDV1 and TRDJ1; 10 bases are shared with TRDD3. Germline CDR1 is TSWWSYY and CDR2 is QGS. The CDR3 totals 19 residues. The CDR3 loop reads CALGYNLRRGIRVSDKLIF. The DNA for the CDR3 is TGTGCCCTTGGGTACAATCTACGGCGGGGGATACGTGTTTCCGATAAACTCATCTTT.

This clone occurred many times. TCRdb's protein for this DNA is that of a much larger clone and differs from the translation at residue 14, likely a read error; the protein shown is the DNA translation. Here the V gene is TRDV2, but the J gene went uncalled; TRDD3 reflects the table's D call only, with no check against the DNA. Germline-derived CDR1 and CDR2 are GEAIGNYY and EKD. CDR3 length: 15 residues. This CDR3 reads CACDPLGDTADKLTF. CDR3 DNA: TGTGCCTGTGACCCCCTGGGGGATACAGCGGATAAACTCACCTTT.

On this clone itself: TCRdb's listed protein matches a much larger clone and diverges from this DNA's translation at residue 15, likely through a read error; the protein shown comes from the DNA. The chain links TRDV3 to TRDJ1; D is tentatively TRDD2 or TRDD3 (9 bases each). No J segment appears in TCRdb, so it was assigned here by matching the sequence to germline. Germline-derived CDR1 and CDR2 are TVYSNPD and GDNSRS (reference sequence). The CDR3 runs 24 residues. V was cut by 0 bases and J by 3 bases, with 44 bases left in between. CDR3 amino acids: CAFSLPDQGLPTSTRGYEADKLIF. The CDR3 DNA reads TGTGCCTTTAGCTTACCAGACCAGGGCCTTCCTACCAGTACTAGGGGATACGAGGCCGATAAACTCATCTTT.

Comment on this clone: The TCRdb protein, from a much larger clone, departs from this DNA's translation at residue 10, likely by read error; the protein shown derives from the DNA. The rearrangement joins TRDV1 to TRDJ1; D is uncertain. The J gene, absent from TCRdb, was called here by matching the DNA to germline. There are 14 residues in the CDR3. Looked up from germline, CDR1 is TSWWSYY and CDR2 is QGS. V was pared by 4 bases and J by 6 bases, with 15 bases between. CDR3 sequence (DNA): TGTGCTCTTGGGGTCCCAAATGTGCCGAATAAACTCATCTTT. Its protein is CALGVPNVPNKLIF.

As to this clone: TCRdb's protein for this DNA is that of a much larger clone and differs from the translation at residue 14, likely a read error; the protein shown is the DNA translation. For the V gene the call is TRDV1; the J gene has no call; the table's D call of TRDD3 was not tested on the DNA. This CDR3 contains 15 residues. Germline V CDR1 and CDR2: TSWWSYY, QGS. CDR3 residues: CALGGRLRYTDKLTF. CDR3 in DNA: TGTGCTCTTGGGGGAAGGCTCCGCTACACCGATAAACTCACCTTT.

This clone was picked up many times. The likely explanation is a read error, given a far larger clone one base away. The same CDR3 is also encoded by other DNA sequences in this sample. J is TRDJ1 and V is TRDV3; 10 positions match TRDD3. TCRdb carries no J gene annotation; the J gene was assigned here by matching the DNA with germline. The CDR3 is 21 residues long. V lost 3 bases to trimming and J lost 2 bases; unmatched junction nucleotides: 27. Germline CDR1 reads TVYSNPD; CDR2 reads GDNSRS (reference sequence). The CDR3 DNA follows: TGTGCCTTAGCTTGGCCCTCCTCCCCGTACTGGGGGATCCTTCCTACCGATAAACTCATCTTT. This codes for CALAWPSSPYWGILPTDKLIF.

The CDR3 sequence: CALGECPSYPTGATDKLIF. DNA of the CDR3: TGTGCTCTTGGGGAATGCCCTTCCTACCCCACTGGGGCAACCGATAAACTCATCTTT. The chain uses TRDV1 and TRDJ1; the match to TRDD2 covers 9 bases. The J gene, missing from TCRdb, was assigned here through DNA to germline matching. After removal of 2 bases from V and 2 bases from J, the junction contained 15 bases not matched to a gene. Germline V lookup: CDR1 TSWWSYY, CDR2 QGS. The CDR3 is 19 amino acids.

Regarding this clone: A far larger clone is off by one base, so a read error is likely. The sample has other DNA sequences that encode this CDR3 too. The CDR3 reads CAVEVLGTPLRSWDTRQMFF. The CDR3 coding sequence is TGTGCTGTGGAGGTACTGGGGACGCCATTACGCTCCTGGGACACCCGGCAGATGTTTTTC. The chain carries TRAV36/DV7 and TRDJ3; TRDD3 matches at 7 bases. Because TCRdb records no J gene, it was assigned here through a match of the DNA to germline. The CDR3 has 20 amino acids. Germline V gene lookup returns CDR1 VTNFRS and CDR2 LTSSGIE (reference sequence).

Details on this clone: TCRdb lists the protein of a much larger clone for this DNA, which differs at residue 11, so this is likely a read error; the protein given here is translated from the DNA itself. CDR3: CALGELIPQKGGKLIF. For the CDR3, the DNA is TGTGCTCTTGGGGAACTTATCCCCCAAAAGGGGGGTAAACTCATCTTT. J is TRDJ1 and V is TRDV1; D possibly corresponds to TRDD3 (5 bases). Assignment of the J gene here rests on matching the DNA to germline, because TCRdb gives none. This CDR3 spans 16 amino acids. Trimming cost V 0 bases and J 7 bases, with 18 bases left between them. Germline assignment: CDR1 TSWWSYY and CDR2 QGS.

This clone was seen repeatedly, ten times or more. The J gene is TRDJ1, the V gene TRDV1, with D perhaps matching TRDD3 (5 bases). In germline, CDR1 is TSWWSYY, CDR2 QGS. V was trimmed by 4 bases and J by 7 bases, leaving 19 bases between them. This CDR3 is built from 15 residues. In DNA, the CDR3 is TGTGCTCTTGGGGTTACTCCCGGGGGCGGCGGTAAACTCATCTTT. It translates to CALGVTPGGGGKLIF.

To note about this clone: TCRdb's protein for this DNA is that of a much larger clone and differs from the translation at residue 18, likely a read error; the protein shown is the DNA translation. V gene TRAV38-2/DV8 combines with J gene TRDJ1; 12 bases are shared with TRDD3. The J gene is not listed in TCRdb, so it was assigned here from a DNA match to germline. This CDR3 has 26 amino acids. The V segment lost 6 bases and the J segment 3 bases; nucleotides outside the gene matches: 39. Germline CDR1 reads TSESDYY; CDR2 reads QEAYKQQN. The CDR3 reads CAYTGPPSTQPRTGGYHMTGPDKLIF. The DNA for the CDR3 is TGTGCTTATACGGGGCCGCCCTCCACTCAGCCCCGTACTGGGGGATACCATATGACGGGTCCCGATAAACTCATCTTT.

This clone has just a few counts. The TCRdb protein comes from a much larger clone and disagrees with this DNA's translation at residues 5 and 9, likely due to a read error; the protein given here is derived from the DNA. This chain connects TRAV38-2/DV8 to TRDJ1; possibly TRDD3 for D (5 bases). The J gene, missing from TCRdb, was assigned here through DNA to germline matching. Between the trimmed V and J ends, which lost 9 bases and 5 bases, there was a span of 23 bases. CDR1 is TSESDYY and CDR2 is QEAYKQQN in the germline V gene. This CDR3 is 15 amino acids long. In DNA, the CDR3 is TGTGCTTCGTCCTGTGGGATCCGGCAGGCTGATAAACTCATCTTT. This translates into CASSCGIRQADKLIF.

This clone ranks as medium-sized. Other DNA sequences in this sample translate to the same CDR3. The chain has TRDV1 and TRDJ1; D perhaps matches TRDD3 (7 bases). The CDR3 has 22 amino acids. The germline gives CDR1 TSWWSYY, CDR2 QGS. Between the trimmed V and J ends, which lost 5 bases and 4 bases, there was a span of 38 bases. CDR3 protein: CALGPALFLGLLGTPGGDKLIF. CDR3 DNA sequence: TGTGCTCTTGGGCCCGCCCTCTTCCTCGGACTACTGGGGACGCCGGGGGGCGATAAACTCATCTTT.

This clone has just a few counts. TCRdb assigns this DNA the protein of a much larger clone, which departs from its translation at residue 8; this likely reflects a read error, and the protein shown comes from translating the DNA. This rearrangement joins TRDV1 to TRDJ1; TRDD3 agrees at 9 bases. No J gene is reported in TCRdb; it was inferred here by comparing the DNA with germline. Germline V lookup: CDR1 TSWWSYY, CDR2 QGS. CDR3 length equals 22 residues. V lost 2 bases to trimming and J lost 0 bases; unmatched junction nucleotides: 22. CDR3 sequence (DNA): TGTGCTCTTGGGGAAGCCCCTCCCGCGAAAAACGCACTGGGGGAGTACACCGATAAACTCATCTTT. It yields the protein CALGEAPPAKNALGEYTDKLIF.